What follows are 11 T cell receptor beta chains derived from one specimen sequenced in a study of shared clonotypes between healthy human individuals. Using immunoSEQ multiplex PCR, the repertoire was profiled, and TCRdb retains in-frame clones only, with some absent. The sample has 1.6 million or so clones; approximately 98.5% are singletons. Input material: naive CD4+ T cells sorted from blood. The subset: CD45RA+ positively selected. The source is a man younger than 45 in good health.

J is TRBJ2-1 and V is TRBV5-6; no clear D. Germline values: CDR1 SGHDT, CDR2 YYEEEE. CDR3 length equals 12 residues. Between the trimmed V and J ends, which lost 0 bases and 8 bases, there was a span of 6 bases. CDR3 bases: TGTGCCAGCAGCTTGGACTATTATGAGCAGTTCTTC. Translation gives CASSLDYYEQFF.

V is TRBV6-6 and J is TRBJ2-3; D gene unclear. Germline values: CDR1 MNHNY, CDR2 SVGAGI (reference sequence). The CDR3 is 12 amino acids. V lost 3 bases to trimming and J lost 2 bases, with 3 bases between them. The CDR3: CASSYNTDTQYF. DNA of the CDR3: TGTGCCAGCAGTTATAACACAGATACGCAGTATTTT.

V and J are TRBV10-1 and TRBJ2-7; 8 nucleotides match TRBD2. This CDR3 spans 15 amino acids. After removal of 3 bases from V and 6 bases from J, the junction contained 10 bases not matched to a gene. Germline V gene data show CDR1 as WNHNN and CDR2 as SYGVQD (reference sequence). DNA for the CDR3: TGCGCCAGCAGTGACACCGGGACTAGGGTTGCCGAGCAGTACTTC. This encodes CASSDTGTRVAEQYF.

This chain joins TRBV6-6 and TRBJ2-5; D unresolved. Trimming cost V 5 bases and J 9 bases, with 13 bases left between them. CDR1 is MNHNY and CDR2 is SVGAGI in the germline V gene (reference sequence). This CDR3 has 12 residues. The CDR3 coding sequence is TGTGCCAGCAGTACGTCCGTTGGGGCCCAGTACTTC. Translating gives CASSTSVGAQYF.

A word on this clone: The same CDR3 arises from other DNA sequences in this sample as well. The rearrangement joins TRBV5-6 to TRBJ2-7; no definite D call. CDR1 and CDR2 from the germline V gene are SGHDT and YYEEEE. The CDR3 runs 13 residues. Trimming removed 0 bases from V and 3 bases from J, with 7 bases in between. The DNA of the CDR3 is TGTGCCAGCAGCTTGGGGCCAAACTACGAGCAGTACTTC. Translated, it gives CASSLGPNYEQYF.

In its sample, this clone was seen once. The V call is TRBV12-5, the J call TRBJ2-4; 10 bases fit TRBD1. CDR3 length equals 14 residues. Germline CDR1 LGHNT, CDR2 FRNRAP. With 6 bases clipped from V and 5 bases from J, the junction kept 4 bases outside the gene matches. In DNA, the CDR3 is TGTGCTAGTGGCACCGGACAGGGGGAAAACATTCAGTACTTC. Translating it yields CASGTGQGENIQYF. The full variable domain, its missing parts supplied by reference TRBV12-5 and TRBJ2-4, is DARVTQTPRHKVTEMGQEVTMRCQPILGHNTVFWYRQTMMQGLELLAYFRNRAPLDDSGMPKDRFSAEMPDATLATLKIQPSEPRDSAVYFCASGTGQGENIQYFGAGTRLSVL.

This clone showed up just once. Other DNA sequences in the sample encode the same CDR3. The chain employs TRBV5-1 and TRBJ1-1; no definite D call. The CDR3 runs 14 residues. Trimming removed 0 bases from V and 1 base from J, with 7 bases in between. Germline CDR1 is SGHRS and CDR2 is YFSETQ. The CDR3 DNA sequence: TGCGCCAGCAGCTTGGACTCAGGGAACACTGAAGCTTTCTTT. This codes for CASSLDSGNTEAFF.

This chain connects TRBV9 to TRBJ1-3, with a tentative D call TRBD1 (6 bases). Germline V gene sequence: CDR1 SGDLS, CDR2 YYNGEE. Trimming left V 4 bases short and J 2 bases short, with 10 bases between. CDR3 length equals 14 residues. The CDR3, as DNA: TGTGCCAGCAGCCCTCGACAGGCTGGAAACACCATATATTTT. Amino acid sequence: CASSPRQAGNTIYF.

The chain recombines TRBV4-3 with TRBJ2-7; 15 nucleotides match TRBD2. Germline V gene data show CDR1 as LGHNA and CDR2 as YSLEER. Trimming cost V 0 bases and J 3 bases; bases outside gene matches: 9. This CDR3 is 19 amino acids long. CDR3 sequence reads: CASSQDRAGTSGRNYEQYF. The CDR3 nucleotides read TGCGCCAGCAGCCAAGATCGGGCCGGGACTAGCGGGAGGAACTACGAGCAGTACTTC.

The chain recombines TRBV28 with TRBJ2-7; D remains unclear. Germline V CDR1 and CDR2: MDHEN, SYDVKM. Trimming took 8 bases from V and 2 from J, leaving 10 bases between them. The CDR3 is 12 residues long. CDR3 amino acids: CASAPGPYEQYF. In nucleotides, the CDR3 is TGTGCCAGCGCCCCGGGTCCCTACGAGCAGTACTTC.

On this clone: The junction shows a germline mismatch at one end, possibly a read error. The V call is TRBV10-3, the J call TRBJ2-7, with D possibly matching TRBD2 (5 bases). CDR3 size: 13 residues. Germline V CDR1 and CDR2: ENHRY, SYGVKD. The CDR3 region has the DNA TGTGCCATCAAGAGGGCAACCTCCAACGAGCAGTACTTC. Translation: CAIKRATSNEQYF.